A selection of T cell receptor beta chains follows, all from one sample in a study of T cell clonotyping in hematopoietic cell transplantation. TCRdb's table, derived via immunoSEQ multiplex PCR, lists solely in-frame clones and lacks some. The sample holds 15,000 to 20,000 clones, about 83% seen once. This material consisted of PBMCs, taken 100 days after allogeneic stem cell transplant. These receptors all come from a male patient aged 60 to 75 who had an allogeneic stem cell transplant from a related donor, so the T cells may come from the graft donor. Some clones in this sample may be carry-over from other donors' samples. Each CDR3 is given with its conserved first and last residue. The D gene is left open where the match is weak. Clone size is shown for a subset of rows, as once, few, many or a class of expanded clone.

V	D	size	J	CDR3	DNA
TRBV29-1	TRBD1	few	TRBJ1-6	CSVQGTGDSPLHF	TGCAGCGTGCAAGGGACAGGGGACTCACCCCTCCACTTT
TRBV5-6	NA	NA	TRBJ2-7	CASLGQGSYEQYF	TGTGCCTCCTTGGGCCAGGGCTCCTACGAGCAGTACTTC
TRBV11-1	NA	NA	TRBJ1-1	CASSNRNTEAFF	TGTGCCAGCAGCAACAGAAACACTGAAGCTTTCTTT
TRBV29-1	NA	NA	TRBJ1-6	CSVGNSYNSPLHF	TGCAGCGTAGGAAACTCCTATAATTCACCCCTCCACTTT
TRBV19	NA	NA	TRBJ2-1	CASRTGTEQFF	TGTGCCAGCAGAACAGGGACGGAGCAGTTCTTC
TRBV5-4	TRBD2	NA	TRBJ2-7	CASSVRDGGTEQYF	TGTGCCAGCAGCGTTCGTGACGGGGGGACGGAGCAGTACTTC
TRBV6-5	NA	NA	TRBJ1-4	CASSSGPNEKLFF	TGTGCCAGCAGTTCCGGACCGAATGAAAAACTGTTTTTT
TRBV2	TRBD1	NA	TRBJ1-2	CASRVTGDGYTF	TGTGCCAGCAGGGTAACAGGGGATGGCTACACCTTC
TRBV11-3	NA	NA	TRBJ2-2	CASSTSGANTGELFF	TGTGCCAGCTCTACCTCGGGGGCGAACACCGGGGAGCTGTTTTTT
TRBV19	TRBD2	NA	TRBJ2-5	CASSPGVAGDLDF	TGTGCCAGTAGTCCCGGGGTAGCGGGGGACCTGGACTTC
TRBV21-1	NA	few	TRBJ1-5	CARRGLNQPQHF	TGTGCCAGGAGGGGTTTGAATCAGCCCCAGCATTTT
TRBV19	NA	NA	TRBJ2-7	CARRGSSSYEQYF	TGTGCCAGACGGGGATCGAGCTCCTACGAGCAGTACTTC
TRBV6-6	NA	NA	TRBJ1-1	CASSYAGTMNTEAFF	TGTGCCAGCAGTTACGCAGGAACTATGAACACTGAAGCTTTCTTT
TRBV20-1	NA	once	TRBJ1-2	CSVRDVGGYTF	TGCAGTGTGCGAGACGTCGGTGGCTACACCTTC
TRBV11-3	NA	NA	TRBJ2-5	CASSFQETQYF	TGTGCCAGCAGCTTCCAAGAGACCCAGTACTTC
TRBV6-5	NA	NA	TRBJ2-5	CASSYSFEETQYF	TGTGCCAGCAGTTACTCGTTTGAAGAGACCCAGTACTTC
TRBV2	NA	once	TRBJ1-2	CASSKGGPHYGYTF	TGTGCCAGCAGCAAAGGGGGGCCGCACTATGGCTACACCTTC
TRBV15	NA	few	TRBJ2-7	CATSIGTTSYEQYF	TGTGCCACCAGCATAGGCACAACCTCCTACGAGCAGTACTTC
TRBV11-2	NA	NA	TRBJ2-7	CASSLDPGDEQYF	TGTGCCAGCAGCTTAGATCCCGGGGACGAGCAGTACTTC
TRBV30	TRBD1	NA	TRBJ1-4	CAWSGDRSNEKLFF	TGTGCCTGGAGCGGGGACAGAAGTAATGAAAAACTGTTTTTT
TRBV7-2	NA	NA	TRBJ1-5	CASSSTGSGGPQHF	TGTGCCAGCAGCTCTACAGGGTCTGGTGGGCCCCAGCATTTT
TRBV9	TRBD1	few	TRBJ1-1	CASSVFGMGQGNTEAFF	TGTGCCAGCAGCGTATTCGGTATGGGACAGGGAAACACTGAAGCTTTCTTT
TRBV5-6	TRBD1	few	TRBJ1-5	CASSWTGAGPQHF	TGTGCCAGCAGCTGGACAGGCGCCGGGCCCCAGCATTTT
TRBV7-9	NA	NA	TRBJ1-1	CASTPSGSGRGTEAFF	TGTGCCAGCACCCCGTCCGGGAGCGGCAGGGGCACTGAAGCTTTCTTT
TRBV9	NA	NA	TRBJ1-1	CASSVAGRQNTEAFF	TGTGCCAGCAGCGTAGCTGGGCGGCAGAACACTGAAGCTTTCTTT
TRBV4-2	NA	NA	TRBJ1-1	CASSQFDQGDTEAFF	TGTGCCAGCAGCCAGTTTGATCAGGGCGACACTGAAGCTTTCTTT
TRBV5-6	NA	NA	TRBJ1-1	CASSLVDLSGAFF	TGTGCCAGCAGCTTGGTCGACTTATCAGGAGCTTTCTTT
TRBV7-3	NA	NA	TRBJ1-5	CASSLGVNQPQHF	TGTGCCAGCAGCTTGGGGGTCAATCAGCCCCAGCATTTT
TRBV7-2	NA	NA	TRBJ2-5	CASSFNPVKETQYF	TGTGCCAGCAGCTTTAACCCAGTAAAAGAGACCCAGTACTTC
TRBV4-1	NA	few	TRBJ2-3	CASSPPTGRDATDTQYF	TGCGCCAGCAGCCCCCCCACTGGGCGGGACGCCACAGATACGCAGTATTTT